Described below is a single TCR beta chain sequence and its context. The antigen is undetermined. Template switching supplied a universal primer site; unique molecular identifiers were carried on the cDNA. TCRdb reprocessed the 5' RACE reads via MiXCR and lists one record per CDR3 protein. The sample includes around 960,000 distinct CDR3 sequences, roughly 12% seen only once; the top ten take around 1.5%. Trimming took 3 bases from V and 2 from J, leaving 20 bases between them. The CDR3 sequence is 17 residues long. Germline CDR1 DFQATT, CDR2 SNEGSKA (reference sequence). The source of the sample is a study of identical twins. Overall study findings and caveats: High-abundance cord blood beta clonotypes had fewer insertions; memory repertoires showed none.

This sample also appeared in a second study, on yellow fever vaccine responses in identical twins.

The chain has TRBV20-1 and TRBJ2-1; perhaps TRBD2 as D (6 bases). The sample was PBMCs. The receptor comes from a young woman in good health. The CDR3 region is CSARDYQALGTYNEQFF. The CDR3 nucleotides read TGCAGTGCTAGGGACTACCAAGCTTTGGGGACCTACAATGAGCAGTTCTTC.